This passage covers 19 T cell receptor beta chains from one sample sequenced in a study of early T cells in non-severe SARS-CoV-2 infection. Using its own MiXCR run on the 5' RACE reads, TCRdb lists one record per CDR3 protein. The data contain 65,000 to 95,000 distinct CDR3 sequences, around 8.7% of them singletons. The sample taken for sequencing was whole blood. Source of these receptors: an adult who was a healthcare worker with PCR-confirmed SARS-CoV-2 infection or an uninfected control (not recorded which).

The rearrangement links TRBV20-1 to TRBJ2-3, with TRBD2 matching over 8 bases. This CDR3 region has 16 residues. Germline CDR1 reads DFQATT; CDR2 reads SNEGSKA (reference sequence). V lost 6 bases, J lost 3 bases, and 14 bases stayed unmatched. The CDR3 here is CSAPTRGEVSTDTQYF. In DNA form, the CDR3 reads TGCAGTGCCCCTACGCGGGGGGAAGTGTCGACAGATACGCAGTATTTT.

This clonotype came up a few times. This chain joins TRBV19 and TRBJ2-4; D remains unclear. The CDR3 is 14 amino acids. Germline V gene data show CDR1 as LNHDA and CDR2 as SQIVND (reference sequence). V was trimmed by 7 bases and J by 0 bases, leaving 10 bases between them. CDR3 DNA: TGTGCCAGTACCCCCGGCGTAGCCAAAAACATTCAGTACTTC. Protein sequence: CASTPGVAKNIQYF.

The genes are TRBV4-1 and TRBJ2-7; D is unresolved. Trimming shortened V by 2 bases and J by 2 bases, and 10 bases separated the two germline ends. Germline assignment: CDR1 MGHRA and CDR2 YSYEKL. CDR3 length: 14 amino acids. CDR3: CASSQKDGAYEQYF. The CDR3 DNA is TGCGCCAGCAGCCAAAAGGACGGAGCCTACGAGCAGTACTTC.

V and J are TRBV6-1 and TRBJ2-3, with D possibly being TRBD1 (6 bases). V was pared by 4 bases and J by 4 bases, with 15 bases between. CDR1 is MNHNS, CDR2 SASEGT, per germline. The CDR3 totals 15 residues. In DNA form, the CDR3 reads TGTGCCAGCAGTGTTAACAGGGCCTCTCCAGATACGCAGTATTTT. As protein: CASSVNRASPDTQYF.

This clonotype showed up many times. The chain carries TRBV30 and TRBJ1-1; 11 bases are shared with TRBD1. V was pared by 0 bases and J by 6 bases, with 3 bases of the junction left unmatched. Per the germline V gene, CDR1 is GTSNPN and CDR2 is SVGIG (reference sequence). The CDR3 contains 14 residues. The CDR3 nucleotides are TGTGCCTGGAGTGTACTGGGACAGGGGGCTGAAGCTTTCTTT. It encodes CAWSVLGQGAEAFF.

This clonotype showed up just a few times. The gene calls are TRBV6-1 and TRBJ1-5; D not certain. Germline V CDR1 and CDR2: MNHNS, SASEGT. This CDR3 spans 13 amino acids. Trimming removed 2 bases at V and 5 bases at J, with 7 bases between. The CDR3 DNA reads TGTGCCAGCAGTGAATCAGATTATCAGCCCCAGCATTTT. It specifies CASSESDYQPQHF.

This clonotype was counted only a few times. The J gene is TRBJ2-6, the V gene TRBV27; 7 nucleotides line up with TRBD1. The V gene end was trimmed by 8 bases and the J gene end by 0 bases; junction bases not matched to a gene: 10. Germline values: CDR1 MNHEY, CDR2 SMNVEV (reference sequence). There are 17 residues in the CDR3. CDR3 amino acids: CASSGQSLRSGANVLTF. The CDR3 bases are TGTGCCAGCTCGGGACAGTCCCTGCGCTCTGGGGCCAACGTCCTGACTTTC.

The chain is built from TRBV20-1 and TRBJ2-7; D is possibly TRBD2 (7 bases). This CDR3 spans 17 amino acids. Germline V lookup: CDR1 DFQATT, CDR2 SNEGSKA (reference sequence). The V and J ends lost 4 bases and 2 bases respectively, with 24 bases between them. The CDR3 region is CSAKGGLGGGRAYEQYF. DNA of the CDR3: TGCAGTGCTAAGGGGGGGCTTGGTGGCGGGCGTGCCTACGAGCAGTACTTC.

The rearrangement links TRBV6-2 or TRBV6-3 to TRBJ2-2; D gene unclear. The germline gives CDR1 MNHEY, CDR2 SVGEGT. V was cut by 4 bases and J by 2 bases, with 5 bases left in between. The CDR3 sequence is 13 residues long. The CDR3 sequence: CASSFFNTGELFF. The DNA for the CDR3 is TGTGCCAGCAGTTTTTTTAACACCGGGGAGCTGTTTTTT.

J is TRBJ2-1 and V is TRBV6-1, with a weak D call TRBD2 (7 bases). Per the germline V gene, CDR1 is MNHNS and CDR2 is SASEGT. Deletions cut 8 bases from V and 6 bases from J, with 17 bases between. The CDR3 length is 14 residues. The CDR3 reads CASVRGQRSNEQFF. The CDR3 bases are TGTGCCAGCGTGCGGGGGCAACGCAGCAATGAGCAGTTCTTC.

The CDR3 loop reads CASSLKGGRPTEAFF. DNA of the CDR3: TGTGCCAGCAGCTTAAAGGGGGGCAGACCTACTGAAGCTTTCTTT. V gene TRBV7-3 combines with J gene TRBJ1-1; D may be TRBD1 (6 bases). CDR1 is SGHTA, CDR2 FQGTGA, per germline. V lost 1 base and J 5 bases, leaving 14 bases between the germline ends. This CDR3 spans 15 amino acids. The full variable domain, in which reference TRBV7-3 and TRBJ1-1 provide the parts outside the CDR3, is GAGVSQTPSNKVTEKGKYVELRCDPISGHTALYWYRQSLGQGPEFLIYFQGTGAADDSGLPNDRFFAVRPEGSVSTLKIQRTERGDSAVYLCASSLKGGRPTEAFFGQGTRLTVV.

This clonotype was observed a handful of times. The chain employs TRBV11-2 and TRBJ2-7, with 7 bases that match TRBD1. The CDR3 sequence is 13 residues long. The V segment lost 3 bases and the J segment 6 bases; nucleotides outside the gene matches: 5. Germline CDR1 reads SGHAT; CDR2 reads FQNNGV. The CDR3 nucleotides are TGTGCCAGCAGCTTTCGTCCAGGGGGCGAGCAGTACTTC. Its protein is CASSFRPGGEQYF.

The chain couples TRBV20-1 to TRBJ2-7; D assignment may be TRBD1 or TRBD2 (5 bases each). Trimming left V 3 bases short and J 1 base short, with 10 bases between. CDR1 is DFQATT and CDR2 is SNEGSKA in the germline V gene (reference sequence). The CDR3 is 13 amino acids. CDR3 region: CSASRDGSYEQYF. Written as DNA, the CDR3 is TGCAGTGCTAGCAGGGACGGATCCTACGAGCAGTACTTC.

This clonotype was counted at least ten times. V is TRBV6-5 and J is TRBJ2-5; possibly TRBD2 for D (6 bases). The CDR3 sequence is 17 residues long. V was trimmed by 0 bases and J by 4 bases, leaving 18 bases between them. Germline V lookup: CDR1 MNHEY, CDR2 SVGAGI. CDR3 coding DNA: TGTGCCAGCAGTTACTCGAGCCTGGGAGGAATGGGAGAGACCCAGTACTTC. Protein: CASSYSSLGGMGETQYF.

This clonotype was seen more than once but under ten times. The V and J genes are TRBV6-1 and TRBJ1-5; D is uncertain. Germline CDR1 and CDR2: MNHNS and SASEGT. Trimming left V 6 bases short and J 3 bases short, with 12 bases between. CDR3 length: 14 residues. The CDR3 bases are TGTGCCAGCAGGGAATCGACTAACAATCAGCCCCAGCATTTT. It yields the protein CASRESTNNQPQHF.

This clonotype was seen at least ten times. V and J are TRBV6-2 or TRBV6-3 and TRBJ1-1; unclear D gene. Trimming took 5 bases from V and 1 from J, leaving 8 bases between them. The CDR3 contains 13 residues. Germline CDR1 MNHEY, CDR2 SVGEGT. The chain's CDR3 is CASSRTENTEAFF. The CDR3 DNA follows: TGTGCCAGCAGTAGGACGGAGAACACTGAAGCTTTCTTT.

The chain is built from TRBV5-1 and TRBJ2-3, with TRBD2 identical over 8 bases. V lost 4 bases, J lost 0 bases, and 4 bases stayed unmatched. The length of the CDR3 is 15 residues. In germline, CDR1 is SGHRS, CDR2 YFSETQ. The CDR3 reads CASSPGTRSTDTQYF. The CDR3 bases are TGCGCCAGCAGCCCCGGGACTAGGAGCACAGATACGCAGTATTTT.

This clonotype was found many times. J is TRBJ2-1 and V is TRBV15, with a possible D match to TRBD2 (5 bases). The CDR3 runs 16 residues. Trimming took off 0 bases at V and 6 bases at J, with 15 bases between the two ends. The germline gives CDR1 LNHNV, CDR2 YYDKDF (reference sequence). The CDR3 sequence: CATSRDSAGSGNEQFF. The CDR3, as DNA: TGTGCCACCAGCAGAGATTCGGCGGGTAGTGGCAATGAGCAGTTCTTC.

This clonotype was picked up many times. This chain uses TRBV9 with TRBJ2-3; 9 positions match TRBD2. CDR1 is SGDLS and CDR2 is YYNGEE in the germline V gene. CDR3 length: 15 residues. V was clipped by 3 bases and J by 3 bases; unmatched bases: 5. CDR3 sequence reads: CASSATSGRTDTQYF. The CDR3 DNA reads TGTGCCAGCAGCGCGACTAGCGGAAGAACAGATACGCAGTATTTT.